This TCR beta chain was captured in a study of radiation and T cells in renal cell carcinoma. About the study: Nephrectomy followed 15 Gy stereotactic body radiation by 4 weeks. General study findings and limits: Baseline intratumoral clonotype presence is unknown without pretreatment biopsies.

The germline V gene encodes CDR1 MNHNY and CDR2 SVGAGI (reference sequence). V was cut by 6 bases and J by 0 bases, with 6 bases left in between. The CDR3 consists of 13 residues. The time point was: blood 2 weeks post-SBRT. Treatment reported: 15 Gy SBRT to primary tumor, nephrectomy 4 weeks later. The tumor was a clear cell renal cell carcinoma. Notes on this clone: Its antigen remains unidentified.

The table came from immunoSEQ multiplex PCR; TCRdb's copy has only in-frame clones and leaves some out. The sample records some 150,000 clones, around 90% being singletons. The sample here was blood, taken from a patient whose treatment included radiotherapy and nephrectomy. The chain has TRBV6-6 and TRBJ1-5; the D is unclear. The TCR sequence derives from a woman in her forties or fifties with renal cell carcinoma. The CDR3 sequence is CASSVISNQPQHF. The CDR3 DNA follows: TGTGCCAGCAGCGTTATTAGCAATCAGCCCCAGCATTTT.